A selection of T cell receptor beta chains follows, all from one sample in a study of T cells in Graves' hyperthyroidism and ophthalmopathy. Via MiXCR, TCRdb re-called the multiplex PCR reads, giving one row per CDR3 protein. The profile shows a few hundred thousand distinct CDR3 sequences, about 43% of them singletons. The sample consisted of peripheral blood or thyroid tissue (not recorded which). Receptors were obtained from a woman between 18 and 29 years old with Graves' hyperthyroidism. Each CDR3 is given with its conserved first and last residue. A D gene is named only where the DNA matches it firmly. Clone size appears in some rows only: once, few, many, or a class for an expanded clone.

clone_size	j_call	d_call	v_call	cdr3_aa	cdr3_nt
NA	TRBJ1-4	NA	TRBV5-1	CASSPTFEKLFF	TGCGCCAGCAGCCCGACCTTCGAAAAACTGTTTTTT
few	TRBJ2-2	NA	TRBV12-3/TRBV12-4	CASRFRLNTGELFF	TGTGCCAGCAGATTTAGGCTGAACACCGGGGAGCTGTTTTTT
NA	TRBJ2-5	TRBD1	TRBV6-2/TRBV6-3	CAISYRQGWQETQYF	TGTGCCATCAGTTACCGACAGGGTTGGCAAGAGACCCAGTACTTC
many	TRBJ1-1	NA	TRBV24-1	CATSDWADTEAFF	TGTGCCACCAGTGATTGGGCGGACACTGAAGCTTTCTTT
many	TRBJ2-7	NA	TRBV7-9	CASSFSGWNEQYF	TGTGCCAGCAGCTTCTCTGGGTGGAACGAGCAGTACTTC
NA	TRBJ2-6	NA	TRBV15	CATSINRDGRSGANVLTF	TGTGCCACCAGCATCAACCGGGACGGACGCTCTGGGGCCAACGTCCTGACTTTC
many	TRBJ2-3	NA	TRBV9	CASSVATDTQYF	TGTGCCAGCAGCGTAGCCACAGATACGCAGTATTTT
NA	TRBJ2-7	TRBD2	TRBV4-3	CASSPGLAPTSYEQYF	TGCGCCAGCAGCCCCGGACTAGCGCCAACTTCCTACGAGCAGTACTTC
many	TRBJ1-6	TRBD1	TRBV24-1	CATSDRDRESPLHF	TGTGCCACCAGTGATCGGGACAGGGAATCACCCCTCCACTTT
once	TRBJ2-5	NA	TRBV6-5	CASSYSPVQETQYF	TGTGCCAGCAGTTACTCGCCAGTTCAAGAGACCCAGTACTTC
few	TRBJ2-2	NA	TRBV24-1	CATSENRLTGELFF	TGTGCCACCAGTGAAAATCGGCTTACCGGGGAGCTGTTTTTT
once	TRBJ2-5	NA	TRBV20-1	CSARDLERGAGTQYF	TGCAGTGCTAGAGATCTCGAAAGGGGCGCGGGGACCCAGTACTTC
few	TRBJ1-2	TRBD1	TRBV7-2	CASSLDRGVNGYTF	TGTGCCAGCAGTTTGGACAGGGGGGTTAATGGCTACACCTTC
few	TRBJ1-2	TRBD1	TRBV20-1	CSARERTGGFGYTF	TGCAGTGCTAGAGAGCGAACAGGGGGGTTTGGCTACACCTTC
NA	TRBJ1-2	TRBD1	TRBV5-1	CASSLPLGQGGRRGYGYTF	TGCGCCAGCAGCTTGCCCTTAGGACAGGGTGGACGGAGGGGCTATGGCTACACCTTC
NA	TRBJ2-7	TRBD2	TRBV2	CASSSWREVYEQYF	TGTGCCAGCAGTAGCTGGCGGGAGGTCTACGAGCAGTACTTC
few	TRBJ2-7	NA	TRBV19	CASSEDVVLPGRWQYF	TGTGCCAGTAGTGAGGACGTTGTTCTACCCGGGCGGTGGCAGTACTTC
many	TRBJ1-2	NA	TRBV7-6	CASSLEGYTF	TGTGCCAGCAGCTTAGAAGGCTACACCTTC
NA	TRBJ1-1	NA	TRBV20-1	CSEGRETEAFF	TGCAGTGAAGGGAGGGAAACTGAAGCTTTCTTT
many	TRBJ2-2	TRBD2	TRBV7-3	CASSSPSGTELFF	TGTGCCAGCAGCTCCCCTAGCGGGACCGAGCTGTTTTTT
NA	TRBJ2-2	TRBD2	TRBV2	CASSEALAGGPRELFF	TGTGCCAGCAGTGAAGCGTTAGCGGGAGGGCCCAGGGAACTGTTTTTT
few	TRBJ1-2	NA	TRBV20-1	CSARIRDIGYGYTF	TGCAGTGCTAGGATCAGGGACATTGGATATGGCTACACCTTC
many	TRBJ2-5	TRBD1	TRBV10-1	CASSSWTGPQETQYF	TGCGCCAGCAGTTCGTGGACAGGGCCCCAAGAGACCCAGTACTTC
NA	TRBJ1-2	NA	TRBV14	CASSQGWGLQANYGYTF	TGTGCCAGCAGCCAAGGATGGGGGTTACAAGCTAACTATGGCTACACCTTC
NA	TRBJ2-5	TRBD2	TRBV5-1	CASSATSGGGETQYF	TGCGCCAGCAGCGCGACTAGCGGAGGGGGAGAGACCCAGTACTTC
many	TRBJ1-5	TRBD1	TRBV12-3/TRBV12-4	CASSPDRENQPQHF	TGTGCCAGCAGTCCCGACAGGGAGAATCAGCCCCAGCATTTT
NA	TRBJ1-1	NA	TRBV25-1	CASSARDMGRLAFF	TGTGCCAGCAGTGCTAGAGATATGGGGCGTTTGGCTTTCTTT
NA	TRBJ2-5	NA	TRBV20-1	CSASEAGRQETQYF	TGCAGTGCTAGTGAGGCGGGTAGACAAGAGACCCAGTACTTC
many	TRBJ1-3	NA	TRBV7-9	CASSLTAREGNTIYF	TGTGCCAGCAGCTTAACCGCCCGGGAGGGAAACACCATATATTTT
few	TRBJ1-1	NA	TRBV19	CASSIRPEGDTEAFF	TGTGCCAGTAGTATCCGCCCGGAGGGGGACACTGAAGCTTTCTTT
NA	TRBJ2-5	NA	TRBV10-3	CAIAGRGETQYF	TGTGCCATCGCCGGCCGGGGGGAGACCCAGTACTTC
many	TRBJ1-1	NA	TRBV2	CASSAQGATEAFF	TGTGCCAGCAGTGCACAGGGTGCCACTGAAGCTTTCTTT
NA	TRBJ1-2	NA	TRBV6-1	CASRRPGSNYGYTF	TGTGCCAGCAGACGTCCGGGATCTAACTATGGCTACACCTTC
NA	TRBJ1-1	NA	TRBV7-6	CASSLHRSGSEAFF	TGTGCCAGCAGTTTACACAGGTCTGGGTCTGAAGCTTTCTTT
NA	TRBJ2-5	TRBD2	TRBV7-9	CASTFSLGGLATETQYF	TGTGCCAGCACCTTCTCCCTTGGAGGACTAGCGACTGAGACCCAGTACTTC
NA	TRBJ2-7	TRBD2	TRBV20-1	CSARDPSGSPSYEQYF	TGCAGTGCTAGAGATCCTAGCGGGAGTCCATCCTACGAGCAGTACTTC
few	TRBJ2-7	NA	TRBV20-1	CSARARGRYEQYF	TGCAGTGCTAGAGCCCGGGGACGGTACGAGCAGTACTTC
NA	TRBJ1-3	NA	TRBV7-9	CASSLDEGGRRNTIYF	TGTGCCAGCAGCTTAGACGAAGGGGGACGGAGAAACACCATATATTTT
NA	TRBJ1-5	TRBD1	TRBV20-1	CSALAGTVHRSNQPQHF	TGCAGTGCGCTTGCCGGGACAGTCCATAGGAGCAATCAGCCCCAGCATTTT
few	TRBJ2-7	NA	TRBV2	CASSPLLAHEQYF	TGTGCCAGCAGTCCCCTCCTCGCCCACGAGCAGTACTTC
NA	TRBJ2-7	NA	TRBV7-9	CASSGEASYEQYF	TGTGCCAGCAGCGGGGAGGCATCCTACGAGCAGTACTTC
once	TRBJ2-5	NA	TRBV19	CASRARDSKETQYF	TGTGCCAGTAGAGCTCGGGACTCTAAAGAGACCCAGTACTTC
NA	TRBJ1-1	NA	TRBV5-1	CASSVGRTRNTEAFF	TGCGCCAGCAGCGTAGGGAGGACAAGGAACACTGAAGCTTTCTTT
few	TRBJ1-4	TRBD1	TRBV14	CASSTHGTGREKLFF	TGTGCCAGCAGCACACACGGGACAGGGCGTGAAAAACTGTTTTTT
many	TRBJ1-6	NA	TRBV20-1	CSAHMGVGSPLHF	TGCAGTGCTCATATGGGGGTTGGATCACCCCTCCACTTT